The T cell receptor (beta chain) described here comes from a study of cytomegalovirus exposure and HLA in healthy donors. Details on this clone: Its specificity is unknown.

Study results and caveats: Later analysis showed TCR association rates varying by HLA locus, highest for DRB1 and lowest for HLA-C. Immune exposure was documented only through CMV serostatus.

Vbeta (60) and Jbeta (13) primers were used in the PCR. Per the authors' pipeline: Later reanalysis found 80 million or so unique TCR beta chains, roughly 10 million of them shared. Measured with immunoSEQ multiplex PCR; TCRdb has only the in-frame clones, and not every one. V, J and clone size were drawn from that table, and D and trimming were deduced from the DNA. The sample shows 150,000 to 200,000 clones, more than 65% of them seen only once. The sequenced material came from PBMCs. The clonotype comes from a woman aged 25 to 39 in good health and CMV-seropositive.

Written as DNA, the CDR3 is TGCGCCAGCAGCTTGGCCGGGGACAACTACGAGCAGTACTTC. It codes for CASSLAGDNYEQYF. This chain joins TRBV5-1 and TRBJ2-7, with D maybe TRBD1 (6 bases). The germline CDR1 and CDR2 sequences are SGHRS and YFSETQ. The CDR3 totals 14 residues. Deletions cut 0 bases from V and 3 bases from J, with 10 bases between.